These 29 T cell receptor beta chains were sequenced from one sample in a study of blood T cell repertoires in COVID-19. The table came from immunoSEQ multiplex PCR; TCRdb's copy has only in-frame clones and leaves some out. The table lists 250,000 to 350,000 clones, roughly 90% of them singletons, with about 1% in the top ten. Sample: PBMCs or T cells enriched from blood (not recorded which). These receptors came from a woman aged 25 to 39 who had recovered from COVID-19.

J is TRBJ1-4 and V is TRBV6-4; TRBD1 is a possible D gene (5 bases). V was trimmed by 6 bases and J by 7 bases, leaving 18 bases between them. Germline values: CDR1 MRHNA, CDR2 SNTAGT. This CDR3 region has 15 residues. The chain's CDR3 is CASRVGGVRGEKLFF. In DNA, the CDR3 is TGTGCCAGCAGGGTCGGAGGGGTAAGAGGTGAAAAACTGTTTTTT.

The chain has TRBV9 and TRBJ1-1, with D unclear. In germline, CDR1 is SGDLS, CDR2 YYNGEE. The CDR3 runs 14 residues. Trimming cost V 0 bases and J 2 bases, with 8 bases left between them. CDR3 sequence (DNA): TGTGCCAGCAGCGTAGATCCAGTTAACACTGAAGCTTTCTTT. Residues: CASSVDPVNTEAFF. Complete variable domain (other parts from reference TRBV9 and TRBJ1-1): DSGVTQTPKHLITATGQRVTLRCSPRSGDLSVYWYQQSLDQGLQFLIQYYNGEERAKGNILERFSAQQFPDLHSELNLSSLELGDSALYFCASSVDPVNTEAFFGQGTRLTVV.

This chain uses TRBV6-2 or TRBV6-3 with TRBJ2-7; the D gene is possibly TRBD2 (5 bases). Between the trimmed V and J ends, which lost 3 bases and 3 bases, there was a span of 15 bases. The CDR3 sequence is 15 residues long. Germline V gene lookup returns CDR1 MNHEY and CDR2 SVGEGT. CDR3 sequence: CASSYSRVLDYEQYF. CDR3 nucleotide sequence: TGTGCCAGCAGTTATTCGAGGGTACTGGACTACGAGCAGTACTTC.

The CDR3 sequence: CATRGLAGVTYTQYF. In DNA form, the CDR3 reads TGTGCCACCAGGGGACTAGCGGGAGTCACTTATACGCAGTATTTT. The rearrangement joins TRBV10-3 to TRBJ2-3; TRBD2 aligns across 14 bases. V gave up 10 bases and J gave up 7 bases; unmatched junction bases: 10. The CDR3 spans 15 residues. Germline lookup yields CDR1 ENHRY and CDR2 SYGVKD.

The CDR3: CASLGQIKGYTF. The CDR3 nucleotides read TGTGCCAGCCTGGGACAGATTAAAGGCTACACCTTC. The rearrangement uses TRBV28 and TRBJ1-2, with 7 nucleotides matching TRBD1. The CDR3 length is 12 residues. Per germline, CDR1 MDHEN and CDR2 SYDVKM. Unmatched junction bases numbered 8, after V lost 8 bases and J lost 8 bases.

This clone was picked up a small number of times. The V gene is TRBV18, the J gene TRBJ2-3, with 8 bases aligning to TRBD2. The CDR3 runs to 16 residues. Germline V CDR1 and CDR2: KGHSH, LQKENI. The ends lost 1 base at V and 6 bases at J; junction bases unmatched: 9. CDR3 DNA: TGTGCCAGCTCACCACTTGTCAGCGGGAGTTCGGATACGCAGTATTTT. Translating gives CASSPLVSGSSDTQYF.

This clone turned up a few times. The DNA for the CDR3 is TGTGCCAGCAGTTCCCTGGGGACAGGGAAAAGCTACGAGCAGTACTTC. This encodes CASSSLGTGKSYEQYF. J is TRBJ2-7 and V is TRBV27, with TRBD1 identical over 9 bases. Looked up from germline, CDR1 is MNHEY and CDR2 is SMNVEV (reference sequence). J was trimmed by 3 bases and V by 4 bases; bases with no gene match: 10. This CDR3 region has 16 residues.

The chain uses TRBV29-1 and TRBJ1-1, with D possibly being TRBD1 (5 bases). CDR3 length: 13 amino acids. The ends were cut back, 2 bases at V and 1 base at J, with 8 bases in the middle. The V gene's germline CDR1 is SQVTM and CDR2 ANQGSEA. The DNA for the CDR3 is TGCAGCGTTGAACCCCAGGGGAACACTGAAGCTTTCTTT. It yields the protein CSVEPQGNTEAFF.

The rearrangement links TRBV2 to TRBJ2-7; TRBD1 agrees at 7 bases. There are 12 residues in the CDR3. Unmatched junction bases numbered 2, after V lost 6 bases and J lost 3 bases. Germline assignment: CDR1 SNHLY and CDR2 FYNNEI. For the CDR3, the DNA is TGTGCCAGCAGGGGACAGTACTACGAGCAGTACTTC. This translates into CASRGQYYEQYF.

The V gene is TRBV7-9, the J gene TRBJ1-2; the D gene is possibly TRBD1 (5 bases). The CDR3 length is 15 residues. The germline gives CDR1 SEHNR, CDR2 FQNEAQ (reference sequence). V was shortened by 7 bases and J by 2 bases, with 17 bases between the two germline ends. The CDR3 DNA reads TGTGCCAGCAATCACGGGCCAGGGCGAAACTATGGCTACACCTTC. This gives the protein CASNHGPGRNYGYTF.

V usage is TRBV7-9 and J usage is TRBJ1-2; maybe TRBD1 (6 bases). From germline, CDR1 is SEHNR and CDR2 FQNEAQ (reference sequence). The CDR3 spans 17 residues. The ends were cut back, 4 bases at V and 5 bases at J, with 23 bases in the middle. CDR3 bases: TGTGCCAGCAGCTCAACCTCTCCGTTCAGGGGAGTTTATGGCTACACCTTC. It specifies CASSSTSPFRGVYGYTF.

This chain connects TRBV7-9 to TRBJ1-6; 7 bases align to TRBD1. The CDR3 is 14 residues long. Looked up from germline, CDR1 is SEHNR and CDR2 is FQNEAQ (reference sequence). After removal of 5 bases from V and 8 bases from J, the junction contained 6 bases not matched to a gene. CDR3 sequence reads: CASSGRDRDSPLHF. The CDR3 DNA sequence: TGTGCCAGCAGCGGACGGGACAGAGATTCACCCCTCCACTTT.

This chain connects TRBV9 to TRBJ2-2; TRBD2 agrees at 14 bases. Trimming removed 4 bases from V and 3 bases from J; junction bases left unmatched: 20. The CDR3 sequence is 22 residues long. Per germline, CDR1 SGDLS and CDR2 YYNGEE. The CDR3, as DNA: TGTGCCAGCAGCTCAAGTTGGGAGGAGAGACTAGCGGGAGGGCCGGACACCGGGGAGCTGTTTTTT. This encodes CASSSSWEERLAGGPDTGELFF.

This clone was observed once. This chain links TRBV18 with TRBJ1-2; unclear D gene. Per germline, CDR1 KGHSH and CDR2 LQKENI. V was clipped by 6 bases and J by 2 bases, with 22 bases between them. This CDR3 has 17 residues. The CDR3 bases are TGTGCCAGCTCTCCCCGCCTGGACTACGGGAGGAACTATGGCTACACCTTC. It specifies CASSPRLDYGRNYGYTF.

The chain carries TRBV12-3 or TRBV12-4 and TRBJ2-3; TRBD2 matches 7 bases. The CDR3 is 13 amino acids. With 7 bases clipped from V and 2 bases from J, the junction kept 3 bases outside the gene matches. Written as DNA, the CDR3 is TGTGCCAGCAACCAGCGGGACACAGATACGCAGTATTTT. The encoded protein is CASNQRDTDTQYF.

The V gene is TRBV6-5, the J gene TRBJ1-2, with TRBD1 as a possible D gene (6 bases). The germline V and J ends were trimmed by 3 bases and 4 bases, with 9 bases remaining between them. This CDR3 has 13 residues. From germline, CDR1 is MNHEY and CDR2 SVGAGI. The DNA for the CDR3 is TGTGCCAGCAGTTATGAAGGGGGCTATGGCTACACCTTC. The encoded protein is CASSYEGGYGYTF.

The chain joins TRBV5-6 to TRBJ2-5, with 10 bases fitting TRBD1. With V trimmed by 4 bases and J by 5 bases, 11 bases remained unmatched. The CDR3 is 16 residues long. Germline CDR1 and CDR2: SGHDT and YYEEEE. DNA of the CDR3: TGTGCCAGCAGCGTTGACAGGGGGCGGTTTTATGAGACCCAGTACTTC. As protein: CASSVDRGRFYETQYF. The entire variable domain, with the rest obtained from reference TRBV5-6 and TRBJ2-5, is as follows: DAGVTQSPTHLIKTRGQQVTLRCSPKSGHDTVSWYQQALGQGPQFIFQYYEEEERQRGNFPDRFSGHQFPNYSSELNVNALLLGDSALYLCASSVDRGRFYETQYFGPGTRLLVL.

CDR3 DNA: TGTGCCAGTAGTATAGACCTAGAAAACCAGCCCCAGCATTTT. This gives the protein CASSIDLENQPQHF. The gene calls are TRBV19 and TRBJ1-5; D call uncertain. The CDR3 runs to 14 residues. Per germline, CDR1 LNHDA and CDR2 SQIVND (reference sequence). Deletions cut 0 bases from V and 7 bases from J, with 10 bases between.

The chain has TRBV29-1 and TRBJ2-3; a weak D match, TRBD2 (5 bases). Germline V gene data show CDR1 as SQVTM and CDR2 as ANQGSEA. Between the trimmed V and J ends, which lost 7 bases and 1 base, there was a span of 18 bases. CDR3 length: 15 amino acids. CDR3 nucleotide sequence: TGCAGCGGGAAACTGTCGGGGAGAGGCACAGATACGCAGTATTTT. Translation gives CSGKLSGRGTDTQYF.

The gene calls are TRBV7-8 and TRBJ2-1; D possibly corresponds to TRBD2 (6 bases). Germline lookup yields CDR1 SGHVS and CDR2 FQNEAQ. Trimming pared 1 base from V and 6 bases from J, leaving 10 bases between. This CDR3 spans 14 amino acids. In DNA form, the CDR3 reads TGTGCCAGCAGCTTAGATTTCGGGAGCAATGAGCAGTTCTTC. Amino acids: CASSLDFGSNEQFF.

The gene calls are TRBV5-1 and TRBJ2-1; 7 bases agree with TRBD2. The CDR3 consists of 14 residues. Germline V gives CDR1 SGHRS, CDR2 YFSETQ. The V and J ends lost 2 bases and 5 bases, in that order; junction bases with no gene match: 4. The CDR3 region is CASSLSGIHNEQFF. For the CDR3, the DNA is TGCGCCAGCAGCTTAAGCGGGATCCACAATGAGCAGTTCTTC.

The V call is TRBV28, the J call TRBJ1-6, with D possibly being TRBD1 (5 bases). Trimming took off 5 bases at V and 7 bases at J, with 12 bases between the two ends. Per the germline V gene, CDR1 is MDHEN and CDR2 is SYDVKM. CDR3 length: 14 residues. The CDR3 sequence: CASSNGGGNSPLHF. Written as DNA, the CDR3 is TGTGCCAGCAGTAATGGCGGGGGAAATTCACCCCTCCACTTT.

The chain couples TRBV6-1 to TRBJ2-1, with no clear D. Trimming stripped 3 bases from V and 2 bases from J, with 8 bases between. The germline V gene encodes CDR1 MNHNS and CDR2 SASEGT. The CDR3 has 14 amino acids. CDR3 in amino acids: CASSDTVPYNEQFF. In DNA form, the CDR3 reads TGTGCCAGCAGTGATACTGTTCCCTACAATGAGCAGTTCTTC.

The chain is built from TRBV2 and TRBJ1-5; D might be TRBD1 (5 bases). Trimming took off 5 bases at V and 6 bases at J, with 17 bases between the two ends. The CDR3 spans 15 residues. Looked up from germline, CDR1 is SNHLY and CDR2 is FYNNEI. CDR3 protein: CASSSWGEGIQPQHF. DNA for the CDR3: TGTGCCAGCAGTTCGTGGGGGGAGGGTATTCAGCCCCAGCATTTT.

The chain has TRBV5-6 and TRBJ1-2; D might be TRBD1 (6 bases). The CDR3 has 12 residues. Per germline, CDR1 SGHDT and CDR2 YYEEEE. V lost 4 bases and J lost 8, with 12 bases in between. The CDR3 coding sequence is TGTGCCAGCAGCCCCTGGGGGCTCGGCTACACCTTC. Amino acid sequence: CASSPWGLGYTF. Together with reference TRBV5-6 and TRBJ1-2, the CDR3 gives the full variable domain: DAGVTQSPTHLIKTRGQQVTLRCSPKSGHDTVSWYQQALGQGPQFIFQYYEEEERQRGNFPDRFSGHQFPNYSSELNVNALLLGDSALYLCASSPWGLGYTFGSGTRLTVV.

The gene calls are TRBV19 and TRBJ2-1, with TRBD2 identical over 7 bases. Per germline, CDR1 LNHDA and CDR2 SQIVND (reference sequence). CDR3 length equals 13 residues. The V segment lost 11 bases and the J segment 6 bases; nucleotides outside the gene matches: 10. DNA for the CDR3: TGTGCCGGCTCTAGCGGATGGAGCAATGAGCAGTTCTTC. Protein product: CAGSSGWSNEQFF.

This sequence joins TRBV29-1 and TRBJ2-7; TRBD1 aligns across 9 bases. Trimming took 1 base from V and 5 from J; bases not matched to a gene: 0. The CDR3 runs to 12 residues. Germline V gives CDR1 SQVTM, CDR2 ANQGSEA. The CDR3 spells CSVEGTGDEQYF. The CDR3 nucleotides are TGCAGCGTTGAAGGGACAGGGGACGAGCAGTACTTC.

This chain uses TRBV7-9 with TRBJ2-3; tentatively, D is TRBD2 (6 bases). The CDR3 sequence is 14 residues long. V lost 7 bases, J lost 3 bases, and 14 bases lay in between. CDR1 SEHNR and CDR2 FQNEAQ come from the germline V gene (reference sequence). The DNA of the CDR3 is TGTGCCAGCACCCCGGAGGGGAGGACAGATACGCAGTATTTT. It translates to CASTPEGRTDTQYF.

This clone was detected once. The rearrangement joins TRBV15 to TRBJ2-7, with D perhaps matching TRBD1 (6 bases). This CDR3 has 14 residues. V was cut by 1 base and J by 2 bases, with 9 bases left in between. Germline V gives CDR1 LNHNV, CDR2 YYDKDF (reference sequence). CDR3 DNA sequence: TGTGCCACCAGCAGAGTACAGGGAACCTACGAGCAGTACTTC. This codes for CATSRVQGTYEQYF.